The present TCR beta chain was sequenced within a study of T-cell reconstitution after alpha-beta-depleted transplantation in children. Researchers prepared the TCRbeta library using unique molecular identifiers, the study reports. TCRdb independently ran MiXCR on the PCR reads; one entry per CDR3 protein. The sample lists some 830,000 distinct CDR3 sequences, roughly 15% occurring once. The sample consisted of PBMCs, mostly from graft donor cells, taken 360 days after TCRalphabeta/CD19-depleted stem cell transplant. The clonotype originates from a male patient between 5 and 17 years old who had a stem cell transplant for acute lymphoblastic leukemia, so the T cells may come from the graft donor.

The DNA of the CDR3 is TGCGCCAGCAGCTACCAGAGCGGGGGTTCCTACAATGAGCAGTTCTTC. Translated: CASSYQSGGSYNEQFF. The V call is TRBV5-1, the J call TRBJ2-1; 8 bases agree with TRBD2. Germline CDR1 SGHRS, CDR2 YFSETQ. The CDR3 length is 16 residues. J lost 1 base, V lost 3 bases, and 6 bases had no gene match.